This section outlines one TCR beta chain sequence together with its context. A junction end diverges from the germline sequence, so it may reflect a read error. A multiplex PCR was run with 60 Vbeta primers and 13 Jbeta primers. Profiling relied on immunoSEQ multiplex PCR, and the TCRdb table lists in-frame clones only, not all of them. The data contain some 150,000 clones, about 79% of them singletons. There are 18 residues in the CDR3. Germline loops: CDR1 LNHDA, CDR2 SQIVND (reference sequence). The sample originates from a study of cytomegalovirus exposure and HLA in healthy donors. Study at large: A data release that came early held 75 million to 85 million unique TCRs from HLA-typed donors.

The rearrangement uses TRBV19 and TRBJ2-6; TRBD1 matches at 8 bases. Input material: PBMCs. This clonotype was obtained from a female donor in good health and CMV-seronegative. CDR3 DNA sequence: TGTGCCAGTAGTAGGGGGGACAGGCCTCGCTCTGGGGCCAACGGCCTGACTTTC. Translating gives CASSRGDRPRSGANGLTF.